This T cell receptor (beta chain) was identified during a study of blood T cells in healthy people across ages (dated by TCRdb to between 2015 and 2017). Notes on the research overall: In model experiments, template switching captured about one uniquely barcoded TCR beta cDNA molecule for every two T cells. Using deep sequencing normalized with unique cDNA molecular identifiers, the study measured how TCR beta repertoire diversity changes with age. The donors were divided into four age groups: young (average around 15 years), middle-aged (approximately 42), aged (approximately 64) and long-lived (more than 75). To avoid experimental bias, donors of different ages were distributed randomly across sequencing lanes. Two additional independent replicas of 1 million unique cDNA reads from the same blood draw were analyzed for two donors (one aged 18 to 30 and one aged 80 or older). The full study reports these points: Compared with the aged group, the long-lived group had more naive CD4+ T cells, fewer expanded clones and increased TCR diversity, a pattern suggesting age selection. Bulk unsorted PBMC profiling prevented conclusive comparison of naive and antigen-experienced compartments. The percentage of naive T cells measured by flow cytometry correlated strongly with observed TCR beta diversity. Observed TCR beta diversity per million T cells fell roughly linearly with age, and a significant reduction was already apparent by age around 40. Total diversity estimates from one million sequenced T cells were considered lower bounds and underestimates. The CMV infection status of donors was not known, potentially confounding age-related changes in expanded clonotypes.

At the junction V is shortened by 3 bases and J by 1 base; bases outside the gene matches: 2. The CDR3 covers 15 residues, taking in both the cysteine and the phenylalanine. The CDR3 DNA has 45 bases and is translated from base 1. Via the germline V gene, CDR1 is SGHTA and CDR2 FQGNSA. The approximately 39 donors, aged about 6 to 95 years, were systemically healthy Caucasian individuals from Russia. Each donor gave roughly 9 milliliters of peripheral blood, drawn into EDTA-treated Vacutainer tubes. Ficoll-Paque density-gradient centrifugation was used to isolate PBMCs, with at least 7 million obtained per sample. Total RNA, at least 6 micrograms per sample, was extracted from PBMCs with Trizol reagent. The percentages of naive CD45RAhigh/CD27high T cells were determined by flow cytometry on a PBMC aliquot from every donor. Receptor amplification or capture employed 5' RACE. A second 7 to 11 cycle PCR used a sample-barcoded 5' primer and a J-beta primer mix. A template-switch 5' adaptor carrying 12 random nucleotides introduced a unique molecular identifier onto each TCR beta cDNA molecule. Each sample yielded at least 2.5 million CDR3-containing paired-end reads. First-strand cDNA synthesis was performed from all RNA using the Mint cDNA synthesis kit, with priming by a TRBC-specific oligonucleotide. Following uracil-DNA glycosylase treatment, a first 18-cycle PCR with universal primers M1SS and BC2_uni_R was performed on all cDNA. In the paper's pipeline: For normalization, 1 million high-quality reads, each with a distinct molecular identifier, were randomly selected from each sample. Instead of being binned into consensus sequences, reads with shared molecular identifiers were discarded. MiTCR, set to a Q25 quality threshold and the strictest error-elimination algorithm, was used for CDR3 identification, clonotype clustering and error correction. Lower-bound total TCR beta diversity was estimated with a nonparametric unseen species model using Euler transformation. TCRdb reworked the public reads: Q25 trimming with fastp, MiXCR clone assembly, productive beta chains retained. Rows matching on CDR3 protein sequence are summarized as one entry with the most common DNA and genes. Here the V and J calls rest on TCRdb's processing, not on the authors' analysis. In this sample the table shows 1.8 million or so distinct CDR3 sequences, about two fifths of which occur a single time. 23% of the sample lies in the top ten.

This clonotype was observed a handful of times. What this receptor recognizes is not known. Base qualities were left out, and no much larger clone turns up one base away. This receptor was obtained from a human donor in good health. In this chain, TRBV7-2 is recombined with TRBJ2-3; 9 nucleotides in the junction match TRBD1. Sequenced sample: blood. The CDR3 amino acid sequence is: CASSFGDRGTDTQYF. At the DNA level, the sequence is TGTGCCAGCAGCTTCGGGGACAGGGGCACAGATACGCAGTATTTT.